A single sample gave rise to the 21 T cell receptor beta chains below, sequenced in a study of blood T cell repertoires in COVID-19. Data came from immunoSEQ multiplex PCR; TCRdb stores just in-frame clones and leaves some out. The sample has over 85,000 clones, around 86% seen once. The sequenced material came from peripheral blood. These receptors originate from a man between 45 and 60 years old with active or convalescent COVID-19.

This clone was recorded once. V and J are TRBV6-5 and TRBJ1-6; D is uncertain. V lost 1 base and J lost 0, with 7 bases in between. The CDR3 extends over 16 amino acids. Germline assignment: CDR1 MNHEY and CDR2 SVGAGI. The CDR3 region is CASSYWASSYNSPLHF. CDR3 sequence (DNA): TGTGCCAGCAGTTACTGGGCGAGCTCCTATAATTCACCCCTCCACTTT.

The V and J genes are TRBV2 and TRBJ2-7; possible D gene TRBD1, 6 bases. The CDR3 totals 16 residues. The V end was cut by 6 bases, the J end by 1 base, with 19 bases between. Germline loops: CDR1 SNHLY, CDR2 FYNNEI. The CDR3 is CASRYSRQADSYEQYF. The CDR3 bases are TGTGCCAGCAGATACTCCAGACAGGCCGATTCCTACGAGCAGTACTTC. The full variable domain, rest sourced from reference TRBV2 and TRBJ2-7, is EPEVTQTPSHQVTQMGQEVILRCVPISNHLYFYWYRQILGQKVEFLVSFYNNEISEKSEIFDDQFSVERPDGSNFTLKIRSTKLEDSAMYFCASRYSRQADSYEQYFGPGTRLTVT.

The chain has TRBV19 and TRBJ1-2, with TRBD1 matching over 8 bases. The length of the CDR3 is 16 residues. Germline CDR1 is LNHDA and CDR2 is SQIVND (reference sequence). The ends lost 0 bases at V and 3 bases at J; junction bases unmatched: 6. CDR3 DNA: TGTGCCAGTAGTATAGATCTTGACAGGGGCGACTATGGCTACACCTTC. Its protein product is CASSIDLDRGDYGYTF.

This chain joins TRBV29-1 and TRBJ2-5, with 8 bases that match TRBD1. CDR1 SQVTM and CDR2 ANQGSEA come from the germline V gene. With 6 bases clipped from V and 5 bases from J, the junction kept 11 bases outside the gene matches. This CDR3 is 14 amino acids long. CDR3 loop: CSVGTGRSRETQYF. The CDR3 DNA reads as TGCAGCGTCGGGACAGGTCGTTCCAGGGAGACCCAGTACTTC.

This clone was counted only a few times. This sequence joins TRBV19 and TRBJ1-5, with 7 bases that match TRBD1. From germline, CDR1 is LNHDA and CDR2 SQIVND (reference sequence). J lost 0 bases, V lost 3 bases, and 17 bases had no gene match. CDR3 size: 20 residues. In DNA, the CDR3 is TGTGCCAGTAGTATGGATCCTCTTGACAGGGCTTACTCTAGCAATCAGCCCCAGCATTTT. Residues: CASSMDPLDRAYSSNQPQHF.

The chain is built from TRBV3-1 (or the pseudogene TRBV3-2) and TRBJ2-7; 8 bases are shared with TRBD1. V lost 1 base and J lost 6; bases outside the gene matches: 2. The CDR3 loop spans 13 amino acids. The germline CDR1 and CDR2 sequences are LGHDT and YNNKEL (reference sequence). CDR3 in amino acids: CASSQGTGGEQYV. The DNA for the CDR3 is TGTGCCAGCAGCCAAGGAACAGGGGGCGAGCAGTACGTC.

The gene calls are TRBV18 and TRBJ2-5; 7 bases are a match to TRBD1. V gave up 6 bases and J gave up 3 bases; unmatched junction bases: 13. Per germline, CDR1 KGHSH and CDR2 LQKENI. There are 16 residues in the CDR3. The CDR3 is CASSLRDSLIKETQYF. The CDR3 DNA sequence: TGTGCCAGCTCCCTTAGGGACAGTCTCATTAAAGAGACCCAGTACTTC.

The rearrangement links TRBV2 to TRBJ2-7; 9 nucleotides line up with TRBD1. Trimming removed 4 bases from V and 5 bases from J; junction bases left unmatched: 9. This CDR3 contains 15 residues. Germline assignment: CDR1 SNHLY and CDR2 FYNNEI. The CDR3: CASSARDRVRNEQYV. Written as DNA, the CDR3 is TGTGCCAGCAGTGCCCGGGACAGGGTAAGGAACGAGCAGTACGTC.

The rearrangement links TRBV5-3 to TRBJ2-3, with 12 bases matching TRBD2. TRBV5-3 counts as an open reading frame of uncertain function. V was pared by 1 base and J by 2 bases, with 11 bases of the junction left unmatched. The CDR3 is 19 amino acids. The DNA of the CDR3 is TGTGCCAGAAGCTTGAAATGGCTAGCGGGGGGGTCTCCCACAGATACGCAGTATTTT. It codes for CARSLKWLAGGSPTDTQYF.

This chain uses TRBV19 with TRBJ2-4; maybe TRBD2 (5 bases). CDR3 length: 15 amino acids. V was shortened by 3 bases and J by 0 bases, with 9 bases between the two germline ends. The V gene's germline CDR1 is LNHDA and CDR2 SQIVND (reference sequence). The CDR3 protein is CASSIGLKAKNIQYF. The CDR3 region has the DNA TGTGCCAGTAGTATCGGACTCAAAGCCAAAAACATTCAGTACTTC. Complete variable domain (other parts from reference TRBV19 and TRBJ2-4): DGGITQSPKYLFRKEGQNVTLSCEQNLNHDAMYWYRQDPGQGLRLIYYSQIVNDFQKGDIAEGYSVSREKKESFPLTVTSAQKNPTAFYLCASSIGLKAKNIQYFGAGTRLSVL.

This rearrangement joins TRBV20-1 to TRBJ2-1; 7 nucleotides align to TRBD2. V lost 3 bases and J lost 13; bases outside the gene matches: 12. Germline V gives CDR1 DFQATT, CDR2 SNEGSKA (reference sequence). This CDR3 spans 13 amino acids. Here the CDR3 reads CSASRAELAPQFF. CDR3 DNA: TGCAGTGCTAGTAGGGCGGAACTAGCGCCTCAGTTCTTC.

This chain uses TRBV2 with TRBJ2-7; possibly TRBD2 for D (5 bases). With 6 bases removed from V and 3 bases from J, the gap between germline ends came to 9 bases. The CDR3 has 12 residues. Germline lookup yields CDR1 SNHLY and CDR2 FYNNEI. CDR3 sequence reads: CASRLTSYEQYF. The DNA for the CDR3 is TGTGCCAGCAGACTTACTAGCTACGAGCAGTACTTC.

The chain is built from TRBV7-9 and TRBJ1-4; 7 bases line up with TRBD1. CDR3 length equals 15 residues. CDR1 is SEHNR and CDR2 is FQNEAQ in the germline V gene (reference sequence). Trimming removed 5 bases from V and 8 bases from J; junction bases left unmatched: 11. CDR3 nucleotide sequence: TGTGCCAGCAGCCCCCTACAGGGGAAGGAAGAAAAACTGTTTTTT. It codes for CASSPLQGKEEKLFF.

This chain links TRBV4-1 with TRBJ2-5, with 11 bases lining up with TRBD2. The V gene end was trimmed by 1 base and the J gene end by 3 bases; junction bases not matched to a gene: 13. CDR3 size: 19 residues. CDR1 is MGHRA and CDR2 is YSYEKL in the germline V gene. The CDR3 sequence: CASSQALGTSGGREETQYF. CDR3 nucleotides: TGCGCCAGCAGCCAAGCTCTCGGGACTAGCGGAGGGAGGGAAGAGACCCAGTACTTC.

This clone was seen a few times. Here the CDR3 DNA reads TGTGCCAGCAGCCAGGTGGGGGGGCAGGATGGCTACACCTTC. This codes for CASSQVGGQDGYTF. V and J are TRBV3-1 (or the pseudogene TRBV3-2) and TRBJ1-2, with TRBD1 as a possible D gene (6 bases). The ends were cut back, 3 bases at V and 6 bases at J, with 14 bases in the middle. The CDR3 is 14 residues long. Germline CDR1 reads LGHDT; CDR2 reads YNNKEL (reference sequence).

This chain joins TRBV19 and TRBJ2-3; D possibly corresponds to TRBD2 (5 bases). This CDR3 is built from 18 residues. CDR1 LNHDA and CDR2 SQIVND come from the germline V gene (reference sequence). V dropped 0 bases and J dropped 0 bases, with 16 bases sitting between them. CDR3 amino acids: CASSIDPPLAGSTDTQYF. In DNA form, the CDR3 reads TGTGCCAGTAGTATAGACCCCCCCCTAGCTGGGAGCACAGATACGCAGTATTTT.

The count of this clone is one. The chain has TRBV29-1 and TRBJ2-1; D might be TRBD1 (5 bases). The germline V gene encodes CDR1 SQVTM and CDR2 ANQGSEA. This CDR3 has 14 residues. Trimming pared 4 bases from V and 8 bases from J, leaving 18 bases between. CDR3 protein: CSVVGRGLVDEQFF. CDR3 nucleotides: TGCAGCGTTGTGGGTAGGGGTTTGGTGGATGAGCAGTTCTTC.

This clone was seen more than once but under ten times. The CDR3 loop is CASSHPRDISYEQYV. In DNA form, the CDR3 reads TGCGCCAGCAGTCATCCTAGGGACATTTCCTACGAGCAGTACGTC. The chain combines TRBV23-1 with TRBJ2-7, with D maybe TRBD1 (6 bases). TRBV23-1 is labeled an ORF, and its function is uncertain. Deletions cut 3 bases from V and 1 base from J, with 13 bases between. The CDR3 runs 15 residues.

The rearrangement joins TRBV14 to TRBJ2-2; 7 nucleotides line up with TRBD1. The CDR3 runs to 15 residues. Germline CDR1 reads SGHDN; CDR2 reads FVKESK. Unmatched junction bases numbered 2, after V lost 0 bases and J lost 4 bases. CDR3 DNA sequence: TGTGCCAGCAGCCAAGATACAGGGGTCACCGGGGAGCTGTTTTTT. Amino acids: CASSQDTGVTGELFF.

The CDR3 sequence is CASSRARNYGYTF. The CDR3 coding sequence is TGTGCCAGCAGCCGAGCACGAAACTATGGCTACACCTTC. J is TRBJ1-2 and V is TRBV28; D not resolved. This CDR3 comprises 13 residues. Trimming removed 6 bases from V and 2 bases from J, with 10 bases in between. Germline lookup yields CDR1 MDHEN and CDR2 SYDVKM.

V gene TRBV28 combines with J gene TRBJ1-2; the match to TRBD1 covers 7 bases. With 6 bases clipped from V and 4 bases from J, the junction kept 8 bases outside the gene matches. CDR1 is MDHEN and CDR2 is SYDVKM in the germline V gene. The CDR3 extends over 14 amino acids. The CDR3 region is CASRTGMEGYGYTF. CDR3 sequence (DNA): TGTGCCAGCAGGACAGGGATGGAGGGCTATGGCTACACCTTC.